The rows below give T cell receptor beta chains drawn from one sample of a study of blood T cell repertoires in COVID-19. Sequencing was performed with immunoSEQ multiplex PCR; in TCRdb, only in-frame clones are kept and a portion is missing. There are 400,000 or so clones in the sample; roughly 90% occur only once, and roughly 2% lies in the top ten. The sample taken for sequencing was PBMCs or T cells enriched from blood (not recorded which). These receptors all come from a woman between 40 and 50 years old with acute COVID-19. Both conserved end residues are part of each CDR3. D genes are given only for firm matches. The size of a clone is reported for some rows only, either as once, few or many, or as a class for expanded clones.

TRBV3-1/TRBV3-2	-	-	TRBJ2-3	TGTGCCAGCAGCCCCTCTCTTGGAGAGGTCACAGATACGCAGTATTTT	CASSPSLGEVTDTQYF
TRBV5-1	TRBD2	-	TRBJ2-1	TGCGCCAGCAGCTTCACTGGACTAGCGGGGAATGAGCAGTTCTTC	CASSFTGLAGNEQFF
TRBV18	-	-	TRBJ1-3	TGTGCCAGCTCACCCGGTTCTGGAAACACCATATATTTT	CASSPGSGNTIYF
TRBV3-1/TRBV3-2	TRBD2	-	TRBJ2-5	TGTGCCAGCAGTAAGCGGGGGGAACGTACCCAGTACTTC	CASSKRGERTQYF
TRBV5-4	-	-	TRBJ1-4	TGTGCCAGCAGCTTGGTTGAGGGTGAAAAACTGTTTTTT	CASSLVEGEKLFF
TRBV5-1	-	-	TRBJ2-5	TGCGCCAGCAGCCTTGGACAGATTATTCAAGAGACCCAGTACTTC	CASSLGQIIQETQYF
TRBV12-5	-	-	TRBJ2-7	TGTGCTAGTGGTTTGGTCGACCTAGCCATCAGTTTATCCTACGAGCAGTACTTC	CASGLVDLAISLSYEQYF
TRBV1	-	-	TRBJ2-1	TGCACCAGCAAGACTGGGTTGGAGCAGTTCTTC	CTSKTGLEQFF
TRBV6-5	TRBD1	-	TRBJ1-2	TGTGCCAGCAGTCCGACAGGGGGAGGTGGCTACACCTTC	CASSPTGGGGYTF
TRBV7-2	TRBD2	-	TRBJ2-3	TGTGCCAGCAGCTTAGCTAGCGGGGGGCCCACAGATACGCAGTATTTT	CASSLASGGPTDTQYF
TRBV2	-	-	TRBJ1-5	TGTGCCAGCAGTAAACTAAGGTCCGATCAGCCCCAGCATTTT	CASSKLRSDQPQHF
TRBV10-3	-	-	TRBJ1-1	TGTGCCATCACCCAGGGTAGTGGTATAGCTTTCTTT	CAITQGSGIAFF
TRBV2	-	-	TRBJ2-3	TGTGCCAGCAGTGTTCTCGAGAGCACAGATACGCAGTATTTT	CASSVLESTDTQYF
TRBV4-1	-	-	TRBJ2-7	TGCGCCAGCAGCCTAGAACCGACAGGCTCGGGGAAGCAGTACTTC	CASSLEPTGSGKQYF
TRBV11-2	-	-	TRBJ2-7	TGTGCCAGCAGCTTAGTATCGAGGAGGAACGAGCAGTACTTC	CASSLVSRRNEQYF
TRBV6-5	-	-	TRBJ1-2	TGTGCCACCCAATTTTTGGGCAAAAACTATGGCTACACCTTC	CATQFLGKNYGYTF
TRBV10-3	TRBD1	-	TRBJ2-7	TGTGCCATCAGTGACAATCGGGGGACAGGGCTCTACGAGCAGTACTTC	CAISDNRGTGLYEQYF
TRBV11-2	TRBD2	-	TRBJ2-3	TGTGCCAGCAGCTTTACCGCGGGGGTGAGAGATACGCAGTATTTT	CASSFTAGVRDTQYF
TRBV5-8	-	once	TRBJ1-5	TGTGCCAGCAGCTTAGGAGGGGCAGGGCGGCAGCCCCAGCATTTT	CASSLGGAGRQPQHF
TRBV5-1	TRBD2	-	TRBJ2-5	TGCGCCAGCATGGGGGCGGGAGGAGAGACCCAGTACTTC	CASMGAGGETQYF
TRBV6-5	-	-	TRBJ1-2	TGTGCCAGCAATTCCGGGGGTTGGGGGTACGGCTACACCTTC	CASNSGGWGYGYTF
TRBV4-2	-	-	TRBJ1-2	TGTGCCAGCAGCCAAACCAGGGGCGTAAACTATGGCTACACCTTC	CASSQTRGVNYGYTF
TRBV3-1/TRBV3-2	-	once	TRBJ2-1	TGTGCCAGCAGCCAGGCTCGGGGGGCCGCTGAGCAGTTCTTC	CASSQARGAAEQFF
TRBV18	-	-	TRBJ2-7	TGTGCCAGCTCACCACGGGCTACAGACGAGCAGTACTTC	CASSPRATDEQYF
TRBV29-1	-	-	TRBJ2-5	TGCAGCGTTATAGCGGCCCAAGAGACCCAGTACTTC	CSVIAAQETQYF
TRBV12-3/TRBV12-4	-	-	TRBJ2-1	TGTGCCAGCCTATCCAACTTCTATGAGCAGTTCTTC	CASLSNFYEQFF
TRBV3-1/TRBV3-2	-	-	TRBJ2-5	TGTGCCAGCAGCACGGGGGTGCAGTACCAAGAGACCCAGTACTTC	CASSTGVQYQETQYF
TRBV30	-	-	TRBJ2-5	TGTGCCTGGAGAGGGGACCAAGAGACCCAGTACTTC	CAWRGDQETQYF
TRBV1	-	-	TRBJ1-2	TGCACCAGCAGCCAGGGAGGGGGGATGGATATTGATGGCTACACCTTC	CTSSQGGGMDIDGYTF
TRBV5-4	-	-	TRBJ2-6	TGTGCCAGCCAAATCAGCTCTGGGGCCAACGTCCTGACTTTC	CASQISSGANVLTF
TRBV10-3	TRBD1	-	TRBJ2-7	TGTGCCATCAGTGAGTCACAGGGGCGGGAGCAGTACTTC	CAISESQGREQYF
TRBV2	-	few	TRBJ1-3	TGTGCCAGCGCTTACTACTCTGGAAACACCATATATTTT	CASAYYSGNTIYF
TRBV28	TRBD1	-	TRBJ1-2	TGTGCCAGCAGTTCCTCGGACAGGGGTTATGGCTACACCTTC	CASSSSDRGYGYTF
TRBV18	-	few	TRBJ2-2	TGTGCCAGCTCACCATCAGTACAGGGTCCGGGGAACACCGGGGAGCTGTTTTTT	CASSPSVQGPGNTGELFF
TRBV14	TRBD1	once	TRBJ2-1	TGTGCCAGCAGCCAGGGGACAGGGGCCCCCTCCTACAATGAGCAGTTCTTC	CASSQGTGAPSYNEQFF
TRBV6-6	-	-	TRBJ2-2	TGTGCCACCTCACGCGGGCCGAACACCGGGGAGCTGTTTTTT	CATSRGPNTGELFF